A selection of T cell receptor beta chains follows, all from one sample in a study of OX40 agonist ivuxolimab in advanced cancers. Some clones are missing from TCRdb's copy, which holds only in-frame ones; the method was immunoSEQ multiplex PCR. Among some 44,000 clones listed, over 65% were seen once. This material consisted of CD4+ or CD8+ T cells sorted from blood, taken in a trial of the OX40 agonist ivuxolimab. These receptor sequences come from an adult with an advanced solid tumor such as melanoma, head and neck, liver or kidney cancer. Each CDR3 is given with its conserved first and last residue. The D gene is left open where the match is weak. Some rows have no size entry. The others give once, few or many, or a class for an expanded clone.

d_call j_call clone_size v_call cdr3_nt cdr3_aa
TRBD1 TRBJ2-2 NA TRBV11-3 TGTGCCAGCACGCAGGGGGCCGGGGAGCTGTTTTTT CASTQGAGELFF
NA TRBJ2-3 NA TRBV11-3 TGTGCCAGCAGCCCGGGAGTATCTAGCACAGATACGCAGTATTTT CASSPGVSSTDTQYF
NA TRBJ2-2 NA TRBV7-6 TGTGCCAGCAGCTTAGGGTCGGGGGATCGCGGCGGGGAGCTGTTTTTT CASSLGSGDRGGELFF
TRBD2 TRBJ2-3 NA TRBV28 TGTGCCAGCAGTCAACCGGGACTAGCGGGAGTAGTTACAGATACGCAGTATTTT CASSQPGLAGVVTDTQYF
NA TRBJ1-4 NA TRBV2 TGTGCCAGCAGTGAAGCCAGGGGCGTTTCTAATGAAAAACTGTTTTTT CASSEARGVSNEKLFF
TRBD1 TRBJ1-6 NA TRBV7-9 TGTGCCAGCAGCCCTATCGCAGGACAGGGCCAGGGTTCACCCCTCCACTTT CASSPIAGQGQGSPLHF
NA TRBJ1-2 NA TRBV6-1 TGTGCCAGCCGTCGGGTAAACTATGGCTACACCTTC CASRRVNYGYTF
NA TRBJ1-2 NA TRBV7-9 TGTGCCAGCAGCCCCCGCGGTAACTCCAAGAACTATGGCTACACCTTC CASSPRGNSKNYGYTF
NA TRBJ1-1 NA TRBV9 TGTGCCAGCAGCGTAGACCCTGGATCCACTGAAGCTTTCTTT CASSVDPGSTEAFF
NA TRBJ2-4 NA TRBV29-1 TGCAGCGTTTTCCGAGGGGACATTCAGTACTTC CSVFRGDIQYF
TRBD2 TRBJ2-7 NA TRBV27 TGTGCCAGCAGTCCACTAGCGGGAGGGCCGTACGAGCAGTACTTC CASSPLAGGPYEQYF
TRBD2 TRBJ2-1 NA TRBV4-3 TGCGCCAGCAGCCAAGATGTGTGGGAGGGAGCGTACAATGAGCAGTTCTTC CASSQDVWEGAYNEQFF
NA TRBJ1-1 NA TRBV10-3 TGTGCCACCAGGGACCTCCGCGACACTGAAGCTTTCTTT CATRDLRDTEAFF
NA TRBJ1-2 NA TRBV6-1 TGTGCCAGCAGTGTTAGGCAGGGTGAAGAATTTGGCTACACCTTC CASSVRQGEEFGYTF
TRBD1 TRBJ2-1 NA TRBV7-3 TGTGCCAGCAGCTCCGTCCCGGGACAGGGTTTATACAATGAGCAGTTCTTC CASSSVPGQGLYNEQFF
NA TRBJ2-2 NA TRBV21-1 TGTGCCAGCAGCAAAGTGGCCGGAAGGGACACCGGGGAGCTGTTTTTT CASSKVAGRDTGELFF
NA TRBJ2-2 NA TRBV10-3 TGTGCCATCAGTGAGTCGGACGAGGTAGTAGCGGCGAACACCGGGGAGCTGTTTTTT CAISESDEVVAANTGELFF
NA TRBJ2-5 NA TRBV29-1 TGCAGCGGAGCTCTGGACCAAGAGACCCAGTACTTC CSGALDQETQYF
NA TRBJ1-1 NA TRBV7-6 TGTGCCAGCAGCTCAGACAGGAACACTGAAGCTTTCTTT CASSSDRNTEAFF
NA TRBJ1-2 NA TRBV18 TGTGCCAGCTCACCACCGGGACAAACTTCTAATGGCTACACCTTC CASSPPGQTSNGYTF
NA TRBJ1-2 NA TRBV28 TGTGCCAGCACCCATGGCAAAAACTATGGCTACACCTTC CASTHGKNYGYTF
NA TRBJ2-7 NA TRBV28 TGTGCCAGCAGTTCCACCGGGGGAAGCGAGCAGTACTTC CASSSTGGSEQYF
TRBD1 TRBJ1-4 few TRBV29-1 TGCAGCGCAGGACAGGGCGGAACTAATGAAAAACTGTTTTTT CSAGQGGTNEKLFF
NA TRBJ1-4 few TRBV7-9 TGTGCCAGCAGCTTAGTGGGGAACGAGGAAGAAAAACTGTTTTTT CASSLVGNEEEKLFF
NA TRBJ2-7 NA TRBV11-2 TGTGCCAGCAGCTTAGAACCTGGGATAGGGGGCTACGAGCAGTACTTC CASSLEPGIGGYEQYF
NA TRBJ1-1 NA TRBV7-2 TGTGCCAGCAGCCGGGAGGCAGAGGCTGAAGCTTTCTTT CASSREAEAEAFF
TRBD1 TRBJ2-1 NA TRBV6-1 TGTGCCAGCAGTGGGACAGGGGGATCCTACAATGAGCAGTTCTTC CASSGTGGSYNEQFF
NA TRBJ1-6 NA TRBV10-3 TGTGCCATCAGTGAGTCGACGAGAGCCTATAATTCACCCCTCCACTTT CAISESTRAYNSPLHF
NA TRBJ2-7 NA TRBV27 TGTGCCAGCAGCCATCTCCTAGCGAGATCCTACGAGCAGTACTTC CASSHLLARSYEQYF
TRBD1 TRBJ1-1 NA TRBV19 TGTGCCAGTACGGAGACAGGGAGGTGGAAGGACACTGAAGCTTTCTTT CASTETGRWKDTEAFF